The 29 T cell receptor beta chains listed next were all sequenced from one sample in a study of response to subunit inactivated influenza vaccine (dated by TCRdb to the late 2010s). Receptors were amplified or captured by RT-PCR. These reads were obtained on an Illumina HiSeq 2500. TCRdb cleaned the public reads at Q25 with fastp, built clones with MiXCR and kept in-frame beta chains. Rows with a matching CDR3 protein are joined into one entry that keeps the most common DNA and genes. This sample comprises hundreds of thousands of distinct CDR3 sequences, less than 20% of them detected only once. Of the sample, 11% falls within the top ten clones. This specimen was PBMCs from blood, taken roughly 5 days after vaccination. These receptors originate from a middle-aged man who received an inactivated influenza vaccine. Donor details come from another sample of the same person, matched by shared clones.

The chain links TRBV5-1 to TRBJ1-1, with TRBD1 matching over 7 bases. Trimming removed 0 bases from V and 0 bases from J; junction bases left unmatched: 5. This CDR3 is 16 amino acids long. CDR1 and CDR2 (germline): SGHRS, YFSETQ. This chain's CDR3 is CASSLAGQVMNTEAFF. CDR3 DNA: TGCGCCAGCAGCTTGGCCGGACAGGTCATGAACACTGAAGCTTTCTTT.

A note on this clonotype: Germline is not matched at one junction end, which may reflect a read error. V gene TRBV5-1 combines with J gene TRBJ2-5; unclear D gene. The CDR3 is 13 amino acids. CDR1 is SGHRS and CDR2 is YFSETQ in the germline V gene. Written as DNA, the CDR3 is TGCGCCAGCAGCATTACAGACCAAGCGACCCAGTACTTC. It is translated as CASSITDQATQYF.

This clonotype was counted ten times or more. The V and J genes are TRBV20-1 and TRBJ1-5; tentative D call: TRBD1 (5 bases). The CDR3 consists of 13 residues. V was pared by 6 bases and J by 4 bases, with 13 bases between. CDR1 and CDR2 from the germline V gene are DFQATT and SNEGSKA (reference sequence). The CDR3 coding sequence is TGCAGTGCAGGGGTCAATTCAAATCAGCCCCAGCATTTT. This encodes CSAGVNSNQPQHF.

The V and J genes are TRBV28 and TRBJ2-1; the D gene is possibly TRBD2 (6 bases). The germline V and J ends were trimmed by 6 bases and 12 bases, with 15 bases remaining between them. Per germline, CDR1 MDHEN and CDR2 SYDVKM. The CDR3 is made up of 12 amino acids. The chain's CDR3 is CASSTPGRVQFF. The CDR3 DNA reads as TGTGCCAGCAGCACCCCCGGGAGAGTGCAGTTCTTC.

The V call is TRBV11-3, the J call TRBJ2-1; D uncertain. The ends were cut back, 2 bases at V and 6 bases at J, with 8 bases in the middle. Per the germline V gene, CDR1 is SGHNT and CDR2 is YENEEA. This CDR3 has 13 amino acids. CDR3 in amino acids: CASSLFPVNEQFF. CDR3 nucleotides: TGTGCCAGCAGCTTATTTCCCGTCAATGAGCAGTTCTTC.

This clonotype was counted a few times. The chain links TRBV28 to TRBJ2-5; 7 bases match TRBD2. Germline CDR1 is MDHEN and CDR2 is SYDVKM. With V trimmed by 2 bases and J by 2 bases, 5 bases remained unmatched. This CDR3 is 15 amino acids long. CDR3 sequence (DNA): TGTGCCAGCAGTTTACTAGCGGTCGAACAAGAGACCCAGTACTTC. This gives the protein CASSLLAVEQETQYF.

This clonotype was seen a few times. The chain links TRBV18 to TRBJ1-2; no clear D. This CDR3 is built from 14 residues. V lost 3 bases and J lost 8, with 16 bases in between. CDR1 is KGHSH, CDR2 LQKENI, per germline. CDR3 in amino acids: CASSPVRSGSGYTF. CDR3 bases: TGTGCCAGCTCACCGGTGCGAAGTGGCAGCGGCTACACCTTC.

This clonotype has a handful of counts. This chain uses TRBV15 with TRBJ2-3; 12 nucleotides agree with TRBD2. V shed 0 bases and J 1 base; nucleotides not matched to a gene: 23. CDR3 length: 24 amino acids. Germline loops: CDR1 LNHNV, CDR2 YYDKDF (reference sequence). The DNA for the CDR3 is TGTGCCACCAGCAGAGATATCATACAGGGAAGGACTAGCGGGATTCCTGGAGGCACAGATACGCAGTATTTT. Amino acid sequence: CATSRDIIQGRTSGIPGGTDTQYF.

The chain recombines TRBV12-3 or TRBV12-4 with TRBJ2-3, with unresolved D. V was cut by 2 bases and J by 2 bases, with 14 bases left in between. CDR3 length: 16 amino acids. The CDR3 DNA is TGTGCCAGCAGTTTATTACTCGGCCGACACACAGATACGCAGTATTTT. As protein: CASSLLLGRHTDTQYF.

This clonotype has just a few counts. V is TRBV20-1 and J is TRBJ2-5; D unclear. V was pared by 7 bases and J by 5 bases, with 11 bases between. Per germline, CDR1 DFQATT and CDR2 SNEGSKA (reference sequence). The CDR3 is 11 residues long. The CDR3 DNA follows: TGCAGTGGGGGAAAAGGGGAGACCCAGTACTTC. Translation: CSGGKGETQYF.

This rearrangement joins TRBV12-3 or TRBV12-4 to TRBJ1-4, with TRBD1 as a possible D gene (6 bases). Trimming pared 3 bases from V and 5 bases from J, leaving 13 bases between. This CDR3 comprises 15 residues. The CDR3 sequence: CASSFLGRGNEKLFF. In DNA, the CDR3 is TGTGCCAGCAGTTTTTTGGGCAGGGGCAATGAAAAACTGTTTTTT.

The V gene is TRBV10-3, the J gene TRBJ2-3; 7 bases are shared with TRBD1. V was pared by 3 bases and J by 0 bases, with 9 bases of the junction left unmatched. Germline V gene data show CDR1 as ENHRY and CDR2 as SYGVKD. The CDR3 loop spans 17 amino acids. CDR3 nucleotide sequence: TGTGCCATCAGTGACCTAGGGACAGCCTCTAGCACAGATACGCAGTATTTT. Protein: CAISDLGTASSTDTQYF.

This clonotype was recorded a few times. The rearrangement joins TRBV29-1 to TRBJ2-5; D possibly corresponds to TRBD1 (6 bases). There are 13 residues in the CDR3. V was pared by 8 bases and J by 5 bases, with 18 bases between. Germline CDR1 SQVTM, CDR2 ANQGSEA. The CDR3 nucleotides are TGCAGCCTAACAACGTTGGGGGCGGAGACCCAGTACTTC. Amino acid sequence: CSLTTLGAETQYF.

This clonotype came up many times. The chain employs TRBV5-5 and TRBJ2-5; 7 bases agree with TRBD2. The CDR3 has 15 amino acids. Trimming took 0 bases from V and 5 from J; bases not matched to a gene: 7. Germline V gives CDR1 SGHKS, CDR2 YYEKEE (reference sequence). CDR3 sequence (DNA): TGTGCCAGCAGCTTGGCCAGGACTAGTGTGGAGACCCAGTACTTC. Translation gives CASSLARTSVETQYF.

V gene TRBV5-6 combines with J gene TRBJ1-2, with a tentative D call TRBD1 (5 bases). The V gene's germline CDR1 is SGHDT and CDR2 YYEEEE. CDR3 size: 16 residues. V gave up 0 bases and J gave up 4 bases, with 16 bases separating them. The CDR3 is CASSLDLIGAGYGYTF. DNA for the CDR3: TGTGCCAGCAGCTTGGACCTTATAGGGGCCGGCTATGGCTACACCTTC.

This clonotype has more than one count but fewer than ten. This chain uses TRBV7-2 with TRBJ1-2, with a weak D call TRBD1 (5 bases). This CDR3 spans 13 amino acids. V dropped 4 bases and J dropped 8 bases, with 14 bases sitting between them. Germline lookup yields CDR1 SGHTA and CDR2 FQGNSA. The CDR3 sequence: CASSWGSFIGYTF. As DNA, the CDR3 is TGTGCCAGCAGCTGGGGCTCGTTCATCGGCTACACCTTC.

As for this clonotype: Sequence at one end of the junction differs from germline and may be a read error. The chain has TRBV20-1 and TRBJ2-3, with 8 bases matching TRBD2. This CDR3 is 16 amino acids long. The V gene's germline CDR1 is DFQATT and CDR2 SNEGSKA (reference sequence). CDR3 residues: CCARDVAGTSTDTQYF. DNA for the CDR3: TGCTGTGCTAGAGACGTAGCGGGAACCAGCACAGATACGCAGTATTTT.

V and J are TRBV29-1 and TRBJ2-7; D is unclear. Between the trimmed V and J ends, which lost 5 bases and 3 bases, there was a span of 26 bases. Germline CDR1 SQVTM, CDR2 ANQGSEA. The CDR3 is 17 amino acids. CDR3 in amino acids: CSVRGGSATQGYYEQYF. The CDR3 DNA is TGCAGCGTTCGCGGTGGCTCGGCGACCCAAGGTTACTACGAGCAGTACTTC.

The chain employs TRBV3-1 and TRBJ2-5; either TRBD1 or TRBD2 may supply D (5 bases each). Germline V gives CDR1 LGHDT, CDR2 YNNKEL (reference sequence). The length of the CDR3 is 13 residues. The germline V and J ends were trimmed by 0 bases and 10 bases, with 12 bases remaining between them. CDR3 residues: CASSQDRDESQYF. CDR3 in DNA: TGTGCCAGCAGCCAAGACCGGGACGAAAGCCAGTACTTC.

This clonotype has more than one count but fewer than ten. The V gene is TRBV7-2, the J gene TRBJ2-3, with 8 bases lining up with TRBD2. The V gene's germline CDR1 is SGHTA and CDR2 FQGNSA. Germline trimming cut 1 base from V and 3 bases from J; bases unmatched to any gene: 6. The CDR3 consists of 16 residues. The CDR3 is CASSLVPGGPTDTQYF. CDR3 in DNA: TGTGCCAGCAGCTTAGTACCGGGGGGGCCAACAGATACGCAGTATTTT.

The table lists this clonotype with a few counts. The chain links TRBV4-2 to TRBJ2-2; 11 bases map to TRBD2. CDR3 length equals 17 residues. Germline CDR1 LGHNA, CDR2 YNFKEQ. The trim removed 3 bases at V and 6 bases at J, leaving 9 bases unmatched. CDR3 loop: CASSQASASGRSGELFF. The CDR3 DNA follows: TGTGCCAGCAGCCAGGCGTCAGCTAGCGGGAGGTCCGGGGAGCTGTTTTTT.

The chain links TRBV7-6 to TRBJ2-1, with 12 bases aligning to TRBD2. The CDR3 sequence is 16 residues long. The ends lost 2 bases at V and 5 bases at J; junction bases unmatched: 4. Germline V gene data show CDR1 as SGHVS and CDR2 as FNYEAQ. CDR3 coding DNA: TGTGCCAGCAGCTTATATGCTAGCGGGAGGGACAATGAGCAGTTCTTC. Its protein product is CASSLYASGRDNEQFF. The full variable domain, with the rest looked up from reference TRBV7-6 and TRBJ2-1, is GAGVSQSPRYKVTKRGQDVALRCDPISGHVSLYWYRQALGQGPEFLTYFNYEAQQDKSGLPNDRFSAERPEGSISTLTIQRTEQRDSAMYRCASSLYASGRDNEQFFGPGTRLTVL.

This chain connects TRBV28 to TRBJ2-3; the D is unclear. The CDR3 spans 15 residues. Germline-derived CDR1 and CDR2 are MDHEN and SYDVKM. The V and J ends lost 2 bases and 1 base respectively, with 10 bases between them. In DNA form, the CDR3 reads TGTGCCAGCAGTTTAGAGACGGGTCGCACAGATACGCAGTATTTT. The encoded protein is CASSLETGRTDTQYF.

This chain connects TRBV12-3 or TRBV12-4 to TRBJ1-1; weak D call: TRBD1 (6 bases). This CDR3 region has 13 residues. V shed 1 base and J shed 8 bases, with 11 bases lying between them. The CDR3 DNA sequence: TGTGCCAGCAGTTTAGGCAACAGGGCGGAAGCTTTCTTT. Amino acid sequence: CASSLGNRAEAFF.

In its sample, this clonotype was seen a few times. The chain uses TRBV12-3 or TRBV12-4 and TRBJ2-7; 10 bases are shared with TRBD1. The CDR3 consists of 14 residues. V trimming: 6 bases; J trimming: 5 bases; junction bases outside the gene matches: 7. CDR3 region: CASSTGQGVNEQYF. The CDR3, as DNA: TGTGCCAGCAGCACCGGACAGGGGGTCAACGAGCAGTACTTC.

V and J are TRBV6-1 and TRBJ2-1; 9 bases line up with TRBD2. The J segment lost 4 bases and the V segment lost 6 bases, leaving 10 bases of the junction unmatched. This CDR3 comprises 16 residues. CDR1 is MNHNS, CDR2 SASEGT, per germline. Written as DNA, the CDR3 is TGTGCCAGCAGACGCATTACTAGCGGGCTTTACAATGAGCAGTTCTTC. This translates into CASRRITSGLYNEQFF.

This clonotype occurred many times. The rearrangement uses TRBV7-2 and TRBJ2-1, with 8 nucleotides matching TRBD2. Germline CDR1 and CDR2: SGHTA and FQGNSA. This CDR3 has 13 amino acids. Unmatched junction bases numbered 3, after V lost 8 bases and J lost 3 bases. CDR3 nucleotides: TGTGCCAGCCTCACTAGCGGCTACAATGAGCAGTTCTTC. This gives the protein CASLTSGYNEQFF.

The CDR3 DNA sequence: TGTGCCAGCACCTCGACAGAGAGAGGGACCCAGTACTTC. Translation: CASTSTERGTQYF. This chain uses TRBV12-3 or TRBV12-4 with TRBJ2-5, with D perhaps TRBD1 (5 bases). This CDR3 has 13 amino acids. Deletions cut 7 bases from V and 7 bases from J, with 16 bases between.

This chain uses TRBV7-2 with TRBJ2-1, with D hard to call. Germline V gene data show CDR1 as SGHTA and CDR2 as FQGNSA. The CDR3 consists of 14 residues. V was trimmed by 5 bases and J by 7 bases, leaving 15 bases between them. This CDR3 reads CASSHTEDWNEQFF. The CDR3 coding sequence is TGTGCCAGCAGCCATACCGAAGACTGGAATGAGCAGTTCTTC.